Sequencing of this TCR beta chain was carried out in a study of blood T cell repertoires in COVID-19. Whole-study context: Samples came from the United States, Italy and Spain, spanning acute and convalescent COVID-19. Nucleic acid was either cDNA or gDNA, and it came from T cells, B-cell-depleted T cells, or PBMCs.

Trimming left V 6 bases short and J 4 bases short, with 9 bases between. Germline assignment: CDR1 MNHEY and CDR2 SVGAGI. The CDR3 is 13 residues long. The data were produced by immunoSEQ multiplex PCR, yet TCRdb's version contains in-frame clones alone and is incomplete. The sample shows under 150,000 clones, about 88% of them seen only once. The TCR sequence derives from a man aged 50 to 60 with active or convalescent COVID-19. Sequenced material: peripheral blood. The genes are TRBV6-5 and TRBJ1-4; D is perhaps TRBD1 (5 bases). CDR3 bases: TGTGCCAGCAGACGACAGCTTAATGAAAAACTGTTTTTT. Its protein is CASRRQLNEKLFF.